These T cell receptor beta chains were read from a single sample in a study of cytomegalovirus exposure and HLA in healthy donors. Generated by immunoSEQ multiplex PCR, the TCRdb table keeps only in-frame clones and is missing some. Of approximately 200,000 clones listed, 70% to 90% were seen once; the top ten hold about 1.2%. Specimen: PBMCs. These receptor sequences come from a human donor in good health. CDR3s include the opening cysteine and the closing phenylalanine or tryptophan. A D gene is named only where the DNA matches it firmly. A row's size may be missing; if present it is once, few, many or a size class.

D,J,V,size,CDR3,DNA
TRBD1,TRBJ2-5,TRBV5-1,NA,CASSLGRGHETQYF,TGCGCCAGCAGCTTGGGCAGGGGGCATGAGACCCAGTACTTC
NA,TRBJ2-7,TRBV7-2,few,CASSPGLSEQYF,TGTGCCAGCAGCCCAGGGTTGTCCGAGCAGTACTTC
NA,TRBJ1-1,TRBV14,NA,CASSRQQGTETEAFF,TGTGCCAGCAGCCGACAACAGGGTACCGAAACTGAAGCTTTCTTT
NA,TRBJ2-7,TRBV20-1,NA,CSARLGGEQYF,TGCAGTGCTAGACTAGGGGGCGAGCAGTACTTC
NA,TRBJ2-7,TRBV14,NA,CASSQGPGEFSYEQYF,TGTGCCAGCAGCCAAGGCCCAGGGGAATTCTCCTACGAGCAGTACTTC
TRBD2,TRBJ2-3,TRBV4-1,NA,CASSQEDHTGGFTDTQYF,TGCGCCAGCAGCCAAGAGGACCACACGGGAGGGTTCACAGATACGCAGTATTTT
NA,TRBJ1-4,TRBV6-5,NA,CASSSGVNEKLFF,TGTGCCAGCAGTTCAGGGGTTAATGAAAAACTGTTTTTT
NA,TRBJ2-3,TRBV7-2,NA,CASSFATRPDTQYF,TGTGCCAGCAGCTTTGCGACTAGACCAGATACGCAGTATTTT
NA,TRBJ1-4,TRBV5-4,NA,CASSHHRANEKLFF,TGTGCCAGCAGCCACCATAGAGCTAATGAAAAACTGTTTTTT
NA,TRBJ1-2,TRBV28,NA,CASSSTVANYGYTF,TGTGCCAGCAGTTCGACAGTGGCTAACTATGGCTACACCTTC
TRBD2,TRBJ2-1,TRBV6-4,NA,CASSDSLAVSSYNEQFF,TGTGCCAGCAGTGACTCACTAGCGGTAAGCTCCTACAATGAGCAGTTCTTC